This T cell receptor (beta chain) came from a study of T cells expressing NK-cell markers. TCRdb reanalyzed the 5' RACE reads, giving one entry per CDR3 protein sequence and no DNA. The listing records hundreds of thousands of distinct CDR3 sequences. The CDR3 spans 18 residues. CDR1 and CDR2 from the germline V gene are DFQATT and SNEGSKA (reference sequence). The sequencing input was blood T cells: a sorted CD56 or NKG2C T cell subset, CD4+ or CD8+ T cells, or bulk PBMC T cells (not recorded which). This receptor was obtained from a man aged 18 to 69 in good health. This chain joins TRBV20-1 and TRBJ2-5; the TCRdb D gene call, TRBD1, has no DNA to confirm it. The CDR3 here is CSALNLYTTNTLQETQYF.